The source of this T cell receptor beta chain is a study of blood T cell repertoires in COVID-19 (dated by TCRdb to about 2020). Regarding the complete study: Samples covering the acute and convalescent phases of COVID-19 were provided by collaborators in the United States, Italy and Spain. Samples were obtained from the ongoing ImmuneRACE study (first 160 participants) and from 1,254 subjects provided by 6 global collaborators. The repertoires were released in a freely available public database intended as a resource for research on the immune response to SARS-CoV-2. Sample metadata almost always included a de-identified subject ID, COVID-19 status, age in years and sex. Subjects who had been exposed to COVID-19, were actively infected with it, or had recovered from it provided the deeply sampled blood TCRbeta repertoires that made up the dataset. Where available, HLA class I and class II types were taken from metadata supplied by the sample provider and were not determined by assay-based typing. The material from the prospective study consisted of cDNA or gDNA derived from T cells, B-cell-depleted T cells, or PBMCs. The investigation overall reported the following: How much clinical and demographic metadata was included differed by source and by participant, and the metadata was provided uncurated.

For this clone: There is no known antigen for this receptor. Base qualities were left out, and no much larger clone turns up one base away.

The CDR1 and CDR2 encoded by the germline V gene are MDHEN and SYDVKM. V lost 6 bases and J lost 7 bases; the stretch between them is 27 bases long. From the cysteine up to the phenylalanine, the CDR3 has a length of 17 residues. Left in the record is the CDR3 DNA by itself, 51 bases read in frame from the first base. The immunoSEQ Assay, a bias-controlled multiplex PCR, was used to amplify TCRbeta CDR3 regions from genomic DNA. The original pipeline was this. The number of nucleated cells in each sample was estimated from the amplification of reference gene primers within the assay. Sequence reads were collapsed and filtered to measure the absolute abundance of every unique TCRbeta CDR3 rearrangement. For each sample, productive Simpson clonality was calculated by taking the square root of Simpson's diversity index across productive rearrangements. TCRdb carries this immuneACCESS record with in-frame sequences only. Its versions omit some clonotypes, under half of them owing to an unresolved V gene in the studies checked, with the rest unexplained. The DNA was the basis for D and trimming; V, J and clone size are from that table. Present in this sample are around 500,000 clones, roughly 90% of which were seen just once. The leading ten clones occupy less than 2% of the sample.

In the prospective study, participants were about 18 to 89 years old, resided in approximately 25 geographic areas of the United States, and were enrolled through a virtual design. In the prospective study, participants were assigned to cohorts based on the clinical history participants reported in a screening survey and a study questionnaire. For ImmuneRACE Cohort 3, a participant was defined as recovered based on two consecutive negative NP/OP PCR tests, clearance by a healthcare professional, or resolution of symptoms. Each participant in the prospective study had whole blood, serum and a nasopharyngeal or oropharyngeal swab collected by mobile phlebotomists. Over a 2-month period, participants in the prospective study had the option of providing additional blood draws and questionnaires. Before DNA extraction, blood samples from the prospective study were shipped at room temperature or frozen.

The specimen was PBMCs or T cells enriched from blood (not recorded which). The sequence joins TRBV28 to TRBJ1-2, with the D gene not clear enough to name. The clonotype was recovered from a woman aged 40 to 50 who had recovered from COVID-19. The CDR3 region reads CASRTTPDSPPPRGYTF. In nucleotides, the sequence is TGTGCCAGCAGGACCACACCGGACTCCCCACCCCCTCGTGGCTACACCTTC.